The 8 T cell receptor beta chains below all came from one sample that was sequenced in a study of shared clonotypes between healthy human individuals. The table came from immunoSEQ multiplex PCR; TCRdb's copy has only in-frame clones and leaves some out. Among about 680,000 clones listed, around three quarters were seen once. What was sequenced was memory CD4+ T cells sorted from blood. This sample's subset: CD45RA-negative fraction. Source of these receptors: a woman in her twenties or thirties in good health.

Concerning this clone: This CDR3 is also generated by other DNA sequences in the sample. For the CDR3, the DNA is TGTGCCAGCACGCGACAGGGCTGGAACACTGAAGCTTTCTTT. Translating gives CASTRQGWNTEAFF. The genes are TRBV28 and TRBJ1-1, with 7 positions matching TRBD1. Germline lookup yields CDR1 MDHEN and CDR2 SYDVKM. This CDR3 is 14 amino acids long. V lost 7 bases, J lost 1 base, and 6 bases stayed unmatched. Full variable domain (remainder filled in from reference TRBV28 and TRBJ1-1): DVKVTQSSRYLVKRTGEKVFLECVQDMDHENMFWYRQDPGLGLRLIYFSYDVKMKEKGDIPEGYSVSREKKERFSLILESASTNQTSMYLCASTRQGWNTEAFFGQGTRLTVV.

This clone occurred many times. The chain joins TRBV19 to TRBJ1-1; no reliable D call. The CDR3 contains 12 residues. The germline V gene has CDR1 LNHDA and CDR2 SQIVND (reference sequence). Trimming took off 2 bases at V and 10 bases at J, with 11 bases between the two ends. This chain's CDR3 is CASSISTAVAFF. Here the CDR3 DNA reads TGTGCCAGTAGTATATCAACAGCTGTAGCTTTCTTT.

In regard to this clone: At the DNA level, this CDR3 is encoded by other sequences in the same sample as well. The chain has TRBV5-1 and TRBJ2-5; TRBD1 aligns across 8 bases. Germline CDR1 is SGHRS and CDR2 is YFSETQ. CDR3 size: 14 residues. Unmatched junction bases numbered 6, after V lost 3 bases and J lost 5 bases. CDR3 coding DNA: TGCGCCAGCAGCTCGCAGGGGGCCGGGGAGACCCAGTACTTC. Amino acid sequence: CASSSQGAGETQYF.

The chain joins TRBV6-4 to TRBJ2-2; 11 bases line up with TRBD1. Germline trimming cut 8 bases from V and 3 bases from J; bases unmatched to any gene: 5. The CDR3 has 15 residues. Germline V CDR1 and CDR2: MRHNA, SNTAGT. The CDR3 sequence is CASRPGQGDTGELFF. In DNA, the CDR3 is TGTGCCAGCCGGCCGGGACAGGGGGACACCGGGGAGCTGTTTTTT.

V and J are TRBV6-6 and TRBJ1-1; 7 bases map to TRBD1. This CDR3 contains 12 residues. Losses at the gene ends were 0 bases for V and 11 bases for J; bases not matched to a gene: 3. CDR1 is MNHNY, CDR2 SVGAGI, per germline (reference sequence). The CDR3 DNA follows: TGTGCCAGCAGTTACTCGACAGGGTACGCTTTCTTT. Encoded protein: CASSYSTGYAFF.

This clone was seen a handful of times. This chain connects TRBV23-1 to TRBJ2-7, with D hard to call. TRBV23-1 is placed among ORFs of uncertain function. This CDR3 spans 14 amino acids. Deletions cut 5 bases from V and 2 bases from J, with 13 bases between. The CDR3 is CASSYGDATYEQYF. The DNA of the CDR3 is TGCGCCAGCAGTTACGGAGACGCTACCTACGAGCAGTACTTC.

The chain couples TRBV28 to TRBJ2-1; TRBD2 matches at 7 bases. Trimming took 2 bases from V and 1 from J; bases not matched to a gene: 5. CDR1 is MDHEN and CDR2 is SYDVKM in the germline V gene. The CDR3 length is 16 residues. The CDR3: CASSLAGVVSYNEQFF. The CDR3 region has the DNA TGTGCCAGCAGTTTAGCGGGGGTGGTGTCCTACAATGAGCAGTTCTTC.

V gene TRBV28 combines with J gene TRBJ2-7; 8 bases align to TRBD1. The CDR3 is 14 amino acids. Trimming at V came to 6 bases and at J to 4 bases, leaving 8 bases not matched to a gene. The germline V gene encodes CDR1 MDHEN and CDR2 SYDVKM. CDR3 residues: CASRRTGPVYEQYF. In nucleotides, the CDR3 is TGTGCCAGCAGGCGGACAGGGCCCGTTTACGAGCAGTACTTC.